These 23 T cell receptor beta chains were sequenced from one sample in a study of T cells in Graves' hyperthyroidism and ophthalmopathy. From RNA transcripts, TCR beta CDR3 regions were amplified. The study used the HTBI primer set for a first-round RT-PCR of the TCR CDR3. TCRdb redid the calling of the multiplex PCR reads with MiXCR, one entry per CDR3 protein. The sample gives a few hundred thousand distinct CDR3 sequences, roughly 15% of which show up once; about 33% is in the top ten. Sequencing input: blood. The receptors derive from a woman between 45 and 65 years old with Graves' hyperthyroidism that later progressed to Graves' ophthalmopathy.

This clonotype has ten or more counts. The CDR3 DNA reads as TGCAGTCCGCCCCGGCTAGCGGGAGAAGGGATTAGCACAGATACGCAGTATTTT. As protein: CSPPRLAGEGISTDTQYF. The rearrangement uses TRBV20-1 and TRBJ2-3; 10 bases fit TRBD2. The V and J ends lost 8 bases and 0 bases, in that order; junction bases with no gene match: 17. The CDR3 length is 18 residues. The V gene's germline CDR1 is DFQATT and CDR2 SNEGSKA (reference sequence).

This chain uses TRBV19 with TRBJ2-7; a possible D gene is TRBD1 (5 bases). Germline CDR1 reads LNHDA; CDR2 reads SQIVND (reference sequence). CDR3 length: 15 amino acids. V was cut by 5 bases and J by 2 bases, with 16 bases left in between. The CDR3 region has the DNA TGTGCCAGTAGTTATCGAATGGACACTACCTACGAGCAGTACTTC. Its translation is CASSYRMDTTYEQYF.

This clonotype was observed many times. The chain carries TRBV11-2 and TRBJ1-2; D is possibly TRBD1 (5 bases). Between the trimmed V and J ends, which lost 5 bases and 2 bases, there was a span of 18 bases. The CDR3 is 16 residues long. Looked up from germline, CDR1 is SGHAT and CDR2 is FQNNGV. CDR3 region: CASSHFRGDSNYGYTF. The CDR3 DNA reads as TGTGCCAGCAGCCACTTTCGAGGCGACAGCAACTATGGCTACACCTTC.

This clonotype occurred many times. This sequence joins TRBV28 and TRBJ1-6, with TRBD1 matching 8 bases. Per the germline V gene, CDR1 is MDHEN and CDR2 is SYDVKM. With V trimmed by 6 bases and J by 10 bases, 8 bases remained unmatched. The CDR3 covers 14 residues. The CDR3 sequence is CASSQDRVNSPLHF. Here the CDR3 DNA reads TGTGCCAGCAGCCAGGACAGGGTTAACTCACCCCTCCACTTT.

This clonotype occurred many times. The CDR3 DNA reads TGTGCCAGCAGTGCCTCAGTGTGGCAGCCCCAGCATTTT. Translating gives CASSASVWQPQHF. V is TRBV6-4 and J is TRBJ1-5; D is unclear. The CDR3 has 13 amino acids. V was pared by 4 bases and J by 7 bases, with 11 bases between. Germline CDR1 and CDR2: MRHNA and SNTAGT.

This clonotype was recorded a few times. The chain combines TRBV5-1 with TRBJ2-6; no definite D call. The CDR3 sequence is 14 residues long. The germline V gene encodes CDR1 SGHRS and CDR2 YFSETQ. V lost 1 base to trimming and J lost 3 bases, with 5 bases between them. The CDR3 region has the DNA TGCGCCAGCAGCTTGCTCGATGGGGCCAACGTCCTGACTTTC. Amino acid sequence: CASSLLDGANVLTF.

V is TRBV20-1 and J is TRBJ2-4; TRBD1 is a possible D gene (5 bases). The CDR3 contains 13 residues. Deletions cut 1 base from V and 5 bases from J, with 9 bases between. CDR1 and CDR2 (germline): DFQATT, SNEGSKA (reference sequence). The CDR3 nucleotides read TGCAGTGCTAGAGCGGTCAGGGAAAACATTCAGTACTTC. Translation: CSARAVRENIQYF.

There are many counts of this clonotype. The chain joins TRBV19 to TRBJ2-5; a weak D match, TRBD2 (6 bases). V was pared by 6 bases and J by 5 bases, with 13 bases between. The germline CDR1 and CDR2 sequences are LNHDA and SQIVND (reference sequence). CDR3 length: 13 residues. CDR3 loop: CASSGRAEETQYF. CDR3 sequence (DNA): TGTGCCAGTAGCGGGAGAGCAGAGGAGACCCAGTACTTC.

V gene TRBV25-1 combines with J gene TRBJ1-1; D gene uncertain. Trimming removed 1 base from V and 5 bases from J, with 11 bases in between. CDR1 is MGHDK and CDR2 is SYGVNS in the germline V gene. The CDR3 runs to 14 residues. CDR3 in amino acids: CASSELRVGTEAFF. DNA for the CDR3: TGTGCCAGCAGTGAATTGAGGGTAGGAACTGAAGCTTTCTTT.

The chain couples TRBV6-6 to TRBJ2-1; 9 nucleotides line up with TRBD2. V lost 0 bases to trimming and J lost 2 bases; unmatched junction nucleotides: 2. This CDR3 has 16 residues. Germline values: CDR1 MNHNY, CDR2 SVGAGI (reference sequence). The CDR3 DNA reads TGTGCCAGCAGTTACTCGACTAGCGGTGCCTACAATGAGCAGTTCTTC. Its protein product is CASSYSTSGAYNEQFF.

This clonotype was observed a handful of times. The CDR3 spells CASRGGQGPVNNSPLHF. Here the CDR3 DNA reads TGCGCCAGCAGGGGCGGACAGGGTCCGGTAAATAATTCACCCCTCCACTTT. The chain combines TRBV5-1 with TRBJ1-6; 8 nucleotides line up with TRBD1. Germline-derived CDR1 and CDR2 are SGHRS and YFSETQ. After removal of 5 bases from V and 5 bases from J, the junction contained 12 bases not matched to a gene. The CDR3 spans 17 residues.

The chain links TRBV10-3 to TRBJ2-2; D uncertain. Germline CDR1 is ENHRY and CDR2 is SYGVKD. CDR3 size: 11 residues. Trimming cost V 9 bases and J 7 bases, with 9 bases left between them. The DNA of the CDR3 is TGTGCCATACGACTCAGCGGGGAGCTGTTTTTT. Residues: CAIRLSGELFF.

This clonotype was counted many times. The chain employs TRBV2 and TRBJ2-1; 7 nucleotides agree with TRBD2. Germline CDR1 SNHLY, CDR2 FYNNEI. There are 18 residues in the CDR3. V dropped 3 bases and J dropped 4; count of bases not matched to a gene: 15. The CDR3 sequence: CASSDVASGPLGYNEQFF. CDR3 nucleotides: TGTGCCAGCAGTGATGTGGCTAGCGGACCTCTCGGGTACAATGAGCAGTTCTTC.

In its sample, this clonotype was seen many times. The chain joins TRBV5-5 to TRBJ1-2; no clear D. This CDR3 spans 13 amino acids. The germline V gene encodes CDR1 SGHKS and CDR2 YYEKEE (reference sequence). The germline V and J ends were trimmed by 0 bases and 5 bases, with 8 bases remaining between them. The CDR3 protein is CASSLASEYGYTF. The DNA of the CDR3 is TGTGCCAGCAGCTTGGCCTCGGAATATGGCTACACCTTC.

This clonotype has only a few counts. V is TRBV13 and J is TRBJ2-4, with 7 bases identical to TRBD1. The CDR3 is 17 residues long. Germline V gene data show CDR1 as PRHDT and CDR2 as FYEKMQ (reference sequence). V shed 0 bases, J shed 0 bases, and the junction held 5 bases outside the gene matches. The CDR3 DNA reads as TGTGCCAGCAGCTTAGGGCGCACAGGGGCAGCCAAAAACATTCAGTACTTC. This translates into CASSLGRTGAAKNIQYF.

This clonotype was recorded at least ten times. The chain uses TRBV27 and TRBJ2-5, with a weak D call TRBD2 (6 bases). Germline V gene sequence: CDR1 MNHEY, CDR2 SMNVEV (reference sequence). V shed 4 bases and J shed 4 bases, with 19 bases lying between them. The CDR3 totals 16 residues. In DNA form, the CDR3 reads TGTGCCAGCAGTTCCCAACCAGCGGGCGCGCCAGAGACCCAGTACTTC. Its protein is CASSSQPAGAPETQYF.

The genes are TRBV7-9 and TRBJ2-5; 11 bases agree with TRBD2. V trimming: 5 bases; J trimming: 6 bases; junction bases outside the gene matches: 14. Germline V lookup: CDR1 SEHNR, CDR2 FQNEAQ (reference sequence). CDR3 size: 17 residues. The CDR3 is CASSPRQASGRLKTQYF. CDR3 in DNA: TGTGCCAGCAGCCCACGGCAGGCTAGCGGGAGGTTGAAGACCCAGTACTTC.

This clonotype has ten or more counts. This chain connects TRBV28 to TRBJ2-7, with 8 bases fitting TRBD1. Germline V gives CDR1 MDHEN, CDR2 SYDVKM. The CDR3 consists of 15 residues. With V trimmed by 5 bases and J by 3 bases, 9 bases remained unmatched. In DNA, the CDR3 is TGTGCCAGCAGTCTCTATGACAGGGGCGGCTACGAGCAGTACTTC. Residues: CASSLYDRGGYEQYF.

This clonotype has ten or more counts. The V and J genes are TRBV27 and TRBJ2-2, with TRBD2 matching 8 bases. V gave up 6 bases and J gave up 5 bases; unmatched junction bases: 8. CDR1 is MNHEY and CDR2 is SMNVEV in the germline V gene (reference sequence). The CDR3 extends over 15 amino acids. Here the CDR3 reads CASRSGSVGTGELFF. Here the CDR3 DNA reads TGTGCCAGCAGGAGCGGGAGTGTCGGTACCGGGGAGCTGTTTTTT.

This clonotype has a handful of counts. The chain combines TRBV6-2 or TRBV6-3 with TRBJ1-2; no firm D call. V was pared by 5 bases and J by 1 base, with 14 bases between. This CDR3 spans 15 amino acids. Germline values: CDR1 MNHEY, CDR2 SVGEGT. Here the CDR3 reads CASSPQQIFNYGYTF. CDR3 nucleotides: TGTGCCAGCAGTCCCCAACAGATTTTTAACTATGGCTACACCTTC.

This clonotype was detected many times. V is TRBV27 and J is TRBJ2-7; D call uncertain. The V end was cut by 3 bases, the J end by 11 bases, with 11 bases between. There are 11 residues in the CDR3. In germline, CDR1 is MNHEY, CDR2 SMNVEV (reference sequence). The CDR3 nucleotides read TGTGCCAGCAGTTTTTCGAGAAAGGAGTACTTC. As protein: CASSFSRKEYF.

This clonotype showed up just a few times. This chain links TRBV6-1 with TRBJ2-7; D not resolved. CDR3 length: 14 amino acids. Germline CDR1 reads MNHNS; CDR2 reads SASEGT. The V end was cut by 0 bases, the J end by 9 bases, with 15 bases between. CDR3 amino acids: CASSEAGPRRAQYF. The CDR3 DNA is TGTGCCAGCAGTGAAGCGGGCCCGCGTCGGGCGCAGTACTTC.

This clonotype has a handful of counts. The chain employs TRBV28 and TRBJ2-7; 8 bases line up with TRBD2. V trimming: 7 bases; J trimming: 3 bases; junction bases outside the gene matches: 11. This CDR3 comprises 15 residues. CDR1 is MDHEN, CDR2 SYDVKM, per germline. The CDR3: CASTHGGGLVYEQYF. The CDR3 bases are TGTGCCAGCACCCATGGAGGGGGACTAGTCTACGAGCAGTACTTC.